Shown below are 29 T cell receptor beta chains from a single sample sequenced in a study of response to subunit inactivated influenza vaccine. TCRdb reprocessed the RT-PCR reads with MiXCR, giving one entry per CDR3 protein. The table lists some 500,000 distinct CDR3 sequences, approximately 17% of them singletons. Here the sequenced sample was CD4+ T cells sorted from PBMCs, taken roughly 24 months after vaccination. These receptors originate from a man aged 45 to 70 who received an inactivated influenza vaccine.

DNA of the CDR3: TGTGCCAGCAGCCCGACGGGACTACCAAACAATGAGCAGTTCTTC. Its protein is CASSPTGLPNNEQFF. The chain carries TRBV14 and TRBJ2-1; 7 bases match TRBD2. Germline-derived CDR1 and CDR2 are SGHDN and FVKESK. V lost 4 bases, J lost 5 bases, and 8 bases stayed unmatched. CDR3 length equals 15 residues. The entire variable domain, with the rest obtained from reference TRBV14 and TRBJ2-1, is as follows: EAGVTQFPSHSVIEKGQTVTLRCDPISGHDNLYWYRRVMGKEIKFLLHFVKESKQDESGMPNNRFLAERTGGTYSTLKVQPAELEDSGVYFCASSPTGLPNNEQFFGPGTRLTVL.

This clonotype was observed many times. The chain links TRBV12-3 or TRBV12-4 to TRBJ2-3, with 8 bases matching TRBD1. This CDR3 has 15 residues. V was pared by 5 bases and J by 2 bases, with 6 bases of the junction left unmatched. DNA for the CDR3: TGTGCCAGCAGTGACTACAGGGGGGTCACAGATACGCAGTATTTT. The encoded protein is CASSDYRGVTDTQYF.

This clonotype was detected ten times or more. The CDR3 loop is CASSSAGGQGFYGYTF. CDR3 coding DNA: TGTGCCAGCAGCTCGGCGGGGGGACAGGGGTTCTATGGCTACACCTTC. The chain couples TRBV5-6 to TRBJ1-2; 10 bases match TRBD1. CDR3 length: 16 residues. V trimming: 3 bases; J trimming: 4 bases; junction bases outside the gene matches: 9. Germline V CDR1 and CDR2: SGHDT, YYEEEE.

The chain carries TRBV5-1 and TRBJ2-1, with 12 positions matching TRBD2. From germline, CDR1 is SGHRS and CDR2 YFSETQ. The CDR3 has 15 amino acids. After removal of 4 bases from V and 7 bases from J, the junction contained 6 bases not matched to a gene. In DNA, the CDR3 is TGCGCCAGCAGCCCACTAGCGGGAGGAGAAAATGAGCAGTTCTTC. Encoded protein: CASSPLAGGENEQFF.

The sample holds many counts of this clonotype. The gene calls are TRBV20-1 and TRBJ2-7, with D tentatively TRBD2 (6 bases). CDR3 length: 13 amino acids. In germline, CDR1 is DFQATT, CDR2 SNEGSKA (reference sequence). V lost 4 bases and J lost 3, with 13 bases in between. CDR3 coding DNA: TGCAGTGCTACGCAGACTAGTAACTACGAGCAGTACTTC. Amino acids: CSATQTSNYEQYF.

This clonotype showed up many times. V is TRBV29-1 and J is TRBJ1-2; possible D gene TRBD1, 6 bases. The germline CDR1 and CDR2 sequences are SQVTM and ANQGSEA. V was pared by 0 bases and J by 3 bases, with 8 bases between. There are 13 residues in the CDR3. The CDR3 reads CSVEDPGDYGYTF. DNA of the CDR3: TGCAGCGTTGAAGATCCAGGGGACTATGGCTACACCTTC.

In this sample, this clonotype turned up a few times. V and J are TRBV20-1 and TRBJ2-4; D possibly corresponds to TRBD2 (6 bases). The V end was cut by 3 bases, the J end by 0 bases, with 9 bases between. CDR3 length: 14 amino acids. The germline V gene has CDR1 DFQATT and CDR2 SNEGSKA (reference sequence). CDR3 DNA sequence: TGCAGTGCTAGCCGCGGGACAGCCAAAAACATTCAGTACTTC. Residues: CSASRGTAKNIQYF.

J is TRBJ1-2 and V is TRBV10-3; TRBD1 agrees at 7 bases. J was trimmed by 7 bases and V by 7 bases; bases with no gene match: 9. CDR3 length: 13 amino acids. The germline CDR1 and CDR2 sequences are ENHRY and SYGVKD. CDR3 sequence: CAITSGQAGGYTF. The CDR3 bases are TGTGCCATCACCTCCGGACAGGCCGGTGGCTACACCTTC.

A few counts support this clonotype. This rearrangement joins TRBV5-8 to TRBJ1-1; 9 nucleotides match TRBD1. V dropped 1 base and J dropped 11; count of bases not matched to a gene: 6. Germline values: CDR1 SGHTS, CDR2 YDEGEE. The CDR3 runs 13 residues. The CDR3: CASSLNRGLRAFF. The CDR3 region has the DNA TGTGCCAGCAGCTTGAACAGGGGGCTTCGTGCTTTCTTT.

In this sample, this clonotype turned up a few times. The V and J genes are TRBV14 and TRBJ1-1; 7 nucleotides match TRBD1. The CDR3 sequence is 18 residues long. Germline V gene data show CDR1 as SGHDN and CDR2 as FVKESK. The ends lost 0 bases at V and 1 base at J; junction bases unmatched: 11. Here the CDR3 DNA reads TGTGCCAGCAGCCAAGAGGTCCGCTCAGGGGGGGCGAACACTGAAGCTTTCTTT. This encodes CASSQEVRSGGANTEAFF.

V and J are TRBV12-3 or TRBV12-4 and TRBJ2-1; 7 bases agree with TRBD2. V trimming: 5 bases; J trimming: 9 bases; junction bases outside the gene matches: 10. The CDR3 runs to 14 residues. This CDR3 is CASSRTRGRGEQFF. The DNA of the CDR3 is TGTGCCAGCAGTAGGACTAGGGGTCGTGGTGAGCAGTTCTTC.

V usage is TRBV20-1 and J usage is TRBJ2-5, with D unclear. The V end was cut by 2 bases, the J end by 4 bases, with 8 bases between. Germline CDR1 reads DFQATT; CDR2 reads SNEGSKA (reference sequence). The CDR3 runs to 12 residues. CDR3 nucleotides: TGCAGTGCTAGAAAAAAGGGAGAGACCCAGTACTTC. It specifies CSARKKGETQYF.

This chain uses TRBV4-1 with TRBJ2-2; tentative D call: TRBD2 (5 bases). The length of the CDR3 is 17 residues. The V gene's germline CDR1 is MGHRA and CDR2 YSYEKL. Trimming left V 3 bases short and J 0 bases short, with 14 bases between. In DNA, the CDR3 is TGCGCCAGCAGCCAGCACCCTTCGGAGGCGAACACCGGGGAGCTGTTTTTT. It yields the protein CASSQHPSEANTGELFF.

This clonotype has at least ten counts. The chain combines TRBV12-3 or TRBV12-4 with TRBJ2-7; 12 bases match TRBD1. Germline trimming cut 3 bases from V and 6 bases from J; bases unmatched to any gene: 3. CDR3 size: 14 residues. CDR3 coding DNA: TGTGCCAGCAGTTTGGGACAGGGGGCAGGCGAGCAGTACTTC. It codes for CASSLGQGAGEQYF.

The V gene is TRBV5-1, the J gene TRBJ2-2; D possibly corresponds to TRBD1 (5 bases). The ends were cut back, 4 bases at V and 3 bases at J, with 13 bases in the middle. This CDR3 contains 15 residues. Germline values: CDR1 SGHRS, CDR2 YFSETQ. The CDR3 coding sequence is TGCGCCAGCAGCCCTGGGGCGGTGGACACCGGGGAGCTGTTTTTT. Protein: CASSPGAVDTGELFF.

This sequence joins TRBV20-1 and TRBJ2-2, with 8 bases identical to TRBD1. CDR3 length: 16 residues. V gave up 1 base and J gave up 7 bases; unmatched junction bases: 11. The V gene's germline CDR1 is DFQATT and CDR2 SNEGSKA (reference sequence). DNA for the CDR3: TGCAGTGCTAGAGGGATACAGGGGGAAAATGGCGGGGAGCTGTTTTTT. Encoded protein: CSARGIQGENGGELFF.

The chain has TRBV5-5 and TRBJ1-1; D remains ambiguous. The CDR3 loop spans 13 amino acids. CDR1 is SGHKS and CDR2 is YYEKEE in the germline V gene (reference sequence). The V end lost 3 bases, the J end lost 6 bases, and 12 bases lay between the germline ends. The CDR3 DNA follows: TGTGCCAGCAGCTGGGCTCGGATCGCTGAAGCTTTCTTT. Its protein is CASSWARIAEAFF.

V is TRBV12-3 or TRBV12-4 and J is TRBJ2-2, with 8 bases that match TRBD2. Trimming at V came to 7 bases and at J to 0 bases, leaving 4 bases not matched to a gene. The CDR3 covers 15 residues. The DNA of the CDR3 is TGTGCCAGCAAGCTAGCGGGCCCGAACACCGGGGAGCTGTTTTTT. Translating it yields CASKLAGPNTGELFF.

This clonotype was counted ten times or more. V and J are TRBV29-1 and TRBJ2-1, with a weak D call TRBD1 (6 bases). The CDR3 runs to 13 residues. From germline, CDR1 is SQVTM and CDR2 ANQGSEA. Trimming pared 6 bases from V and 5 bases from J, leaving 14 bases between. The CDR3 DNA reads TGCAGCGTGGGCTCAGGGGCAAACAATGAGCAGTTCTTC. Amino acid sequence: CSVGSGANNEQFF.

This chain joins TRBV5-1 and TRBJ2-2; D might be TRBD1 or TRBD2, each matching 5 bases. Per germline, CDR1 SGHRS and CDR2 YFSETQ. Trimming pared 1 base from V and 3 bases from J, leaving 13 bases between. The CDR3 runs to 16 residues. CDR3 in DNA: TGCGCCAGCAGCTTGTCTGCTAGCAGGGACACCGGGGAGCTGTTTTTT. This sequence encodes CASSLSASRDTGELFF.

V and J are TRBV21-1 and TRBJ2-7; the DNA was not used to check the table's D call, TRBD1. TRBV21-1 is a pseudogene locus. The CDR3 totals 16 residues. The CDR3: CASSKDAGPGGYEQYF. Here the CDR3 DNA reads TGTGCCAGCAGCAAAGACGCCGGGCCAGGGGGCTACGAGCAGTACTTC.

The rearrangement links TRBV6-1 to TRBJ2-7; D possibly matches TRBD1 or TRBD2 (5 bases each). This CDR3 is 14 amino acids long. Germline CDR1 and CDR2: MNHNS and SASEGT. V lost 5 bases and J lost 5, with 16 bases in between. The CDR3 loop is CASSRDQWSNEQYF. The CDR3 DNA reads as TGTGCCAGCAGTCGGGACCAGTGGTCTAACGAGCAGTACTTC.

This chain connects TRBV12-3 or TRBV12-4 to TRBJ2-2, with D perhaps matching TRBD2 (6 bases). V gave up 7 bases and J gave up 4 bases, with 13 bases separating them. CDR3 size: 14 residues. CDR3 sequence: CASTFRDFTGELFF. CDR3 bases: TGTGCCAGCACCTTCCGGGACTTCACCGGGGAGCTGTTTTTT.

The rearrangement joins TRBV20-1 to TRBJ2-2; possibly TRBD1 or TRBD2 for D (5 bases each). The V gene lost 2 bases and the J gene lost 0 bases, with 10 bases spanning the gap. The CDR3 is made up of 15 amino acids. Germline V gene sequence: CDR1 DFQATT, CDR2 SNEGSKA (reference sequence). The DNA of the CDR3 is TGCAGTGCTAGAAACCCGGGACCGAACACCGGGGAGCTGTTTTTT. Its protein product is CSARNPGPNTGELFF.

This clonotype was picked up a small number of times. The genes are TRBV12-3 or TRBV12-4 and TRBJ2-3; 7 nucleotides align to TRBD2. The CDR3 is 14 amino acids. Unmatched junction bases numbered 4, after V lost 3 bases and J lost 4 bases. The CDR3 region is CASSFGGGADTQYF. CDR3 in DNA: TGTGCCAGCAGTTTTGGTGGGGGGGCAGATACGCAGTATTTT.

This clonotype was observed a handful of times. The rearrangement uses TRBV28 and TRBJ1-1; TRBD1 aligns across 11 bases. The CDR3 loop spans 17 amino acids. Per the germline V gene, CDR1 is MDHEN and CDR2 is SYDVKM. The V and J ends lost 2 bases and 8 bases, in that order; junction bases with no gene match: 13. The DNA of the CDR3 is TGTGCCAGCAGTTTAGTTCCGGGACAGGGGGGCAGTGGGGAAGCTTTCTTT. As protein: CASSLVPGQGGSGEAFF.

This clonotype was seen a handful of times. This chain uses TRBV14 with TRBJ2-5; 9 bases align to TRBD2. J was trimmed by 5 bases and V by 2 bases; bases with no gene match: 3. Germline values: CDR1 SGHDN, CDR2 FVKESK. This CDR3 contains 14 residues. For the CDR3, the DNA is TGTGCCAGCAGCCAACTAGCGGGAAGTGAGACCCAGTACTTC. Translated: CASSQLAGSETQYF.

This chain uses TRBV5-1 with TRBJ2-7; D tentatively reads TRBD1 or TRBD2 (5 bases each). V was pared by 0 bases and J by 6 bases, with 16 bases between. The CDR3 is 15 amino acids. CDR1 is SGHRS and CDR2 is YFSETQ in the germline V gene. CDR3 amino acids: CASSLASGPSGEQYF. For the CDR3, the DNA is TGCGCCAGCAGCTTGGCCTCGGGACCCTCGGGCGAGCAGTACTTC.

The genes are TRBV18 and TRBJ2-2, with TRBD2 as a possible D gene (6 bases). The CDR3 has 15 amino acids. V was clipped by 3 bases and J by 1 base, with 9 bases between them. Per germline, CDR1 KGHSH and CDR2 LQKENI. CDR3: CASSPLEGNTGELFF. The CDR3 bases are TGTGCCAGCTCACCGCTGGAGGGGAACACCGGGGAGCTGTTTTTT. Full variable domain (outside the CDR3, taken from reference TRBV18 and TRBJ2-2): NAGVMQNPRHLVRRRGQEARLRCSPMKGHSHVYWYRQLPEEGLKFMVYLQKENIIDESGMPKERFSAEFPKEGPSILRIQQVVRGDSAAYFCASSPLEGNTGELFFGEGSRLTVL.